Sequencing of this T cell receptor beta chain was carried out in a study of human CD8 memory T cell subsets. Study-level points and caveats: Going by Chao1 estimates, stem-like memory T cells seemed to be more diverse than precursor exhausted T cells.

About this clonotype itself: As yet, its antigen is unknown.

Libraries targeted TCR beta using 5' RACE with UMIs. TCRdb re-called the 5' RACE reads, yielding one record per CDR3 amino acid sequence without DNA. The sample includes fewer than 20,000 distinct CDR3 sequences. CDR3 length: 14 residues. The germline V gene encodes CDR1 KGHSY and CDR2 FQNENV. The receptor was isolated from a human donor in good health. The V call is TRBV16, the J call TRBJ2-7; TCRdb indicates TRBD1, and absent DNA this call remains unverified. Sequencing was done on a sample of CD8+ stem-like memory T cells (TSCM and TCM) sorted from PBMCs. Subset specified: stem-like memory CD8 T cells (TSTEM), CCR7+ PD-1- TIGIT-. This CDR3 reads CASSATGTGGEQYF. The whole variable domain, filled in from reference TRBV16 and TRBJ2-7, reads GEEVAQTPKHLVRGEGQKAKLYCAPIKGHSYVFWYQQVLKNEFKFLISFQNENVFDETGMPKERFSAKCLPNSPCSLEIQATKLEDSAVYFCASSATGTGGEQYFGPGTRLTVT.